This T cell receptor (beta chain) was sequenced during a study of OX40 agonist ivuxolimab in advanced cancers. General study findings and limits: People who partly responded at 0.1-3.0 mg/kg had some of the least clonal expansion seen.

Sequencing used immunoSEQ multiplex PCR; TCRdb keeps in-frame clones, though not all of them. The sample has about 47,000 clones, roughly 80% seen once; the top ten hold roughly a quarter. About this clone: Antigen: not known.

The CDR3 loop spans 14 amino acids. Trimming cost V 5 bases and J 0 bases, with 10 bases left between them. From germline, CDR1 is SGHRS and CDR2 YFSETQ. The chain links TRBV5-1 to TRBJ2-3; D gene uncertain. This TCR was sampled from an adult with an advanced solid tumor such as melanoma, head and neck, liver or kidney cancer. The sample in question was CD4+ or CD8+ T cells sorted from blood, obtained in a trial of the OX40 agonist ivuxolimab. The CDR3 DNA sequence: TGCGCCAGCAGGAGCGCCCCTAGCACAGATACGCAGTATTTT. Translation: CASRSAPSTDTQYF.